This T cell receptor (beta chain) was documented in a study of identical twins (dated by TCRdb to about 2016). Study-level background: To test whether fetal clonotypes persist, this study deep-sequenced TCR alpha and beta repertoires from monozygotic twins, from unrelated adults of various ages, and from cord blood. To rule out contamination, replicate twin experiments were performed at different times with different library preparation protocols.

Receptors were amplified or captured by 5' RACE. Sequencing took place on an Illumina HiSeq 2000. A universal primer binding site was added through template switching, and the final cDNA carried a unique molecular identifier so that TCR cDNA molecules could be counted accurately. First-strand cDNA for TCR alpha and beta chains was synthesized from specific primers in the conserved constant-segment region. To control for contamination, every cDNA library was double barcoded, receiving both a SMART-Mk sample barcode and Illumina barcodes. TruSeq adapter sequences and Illumina sample barcodes were added in two successive PCR steps. TCR alpha and beta cDNA libraries were sequenced on the Illumina HiSeq platform with custom primers. Per the original workflow: Raw reads were processed with MiGEC to extract unique molecular identifiers, and MiXCR was used to determine CDR3 positions. Recombination models were inferred per individual with the repgenHMM and IGoR tools using an EM algorithm. The analysis of shared clonotypes was done with the tcR package in R, with sharing normalized by the product of cloneset sizes. To study raw recombination without the effects of thymic and clonal selection, out-of-frame nonproductive sequences were analyzed. The public reads were reprocessed in TCRdb via fastp at Q25 and MiXCR, keeping in-frame beta chains. Entries are consolidated by CDR3 protein sequence, retaining the most common genes and DNA. TCRdb's processing, not the study's, gives the V and J calls here. A total of 1.5 million to 2 million distinct CDR3 sequences appear in this sample, 25% to 35% of them only once. The ten largest clones represent about 0.27% of the sample.

As regards this clonotype: The specificity of this receptor is unknown. There are no base qualities to consult, and no much larger clone falls within one base.

For CDR1 and CDR2, the germline V gene (reference sequence) lists DFQATT and SNEGSKA. Its CDR3 holds 12 amino acids, cysteine through phenylalanine. Only the CDR3 DNA stays, 36 bases, in frame from base 1. The junction shows trimming of 6 bases on V and 14 bases on J, plus 17 bases between the germline ends. Results the study describes overall, beyond this receptor: Excess twin sharing in beta out-of-frame sequences was weaker because fewer shared sequences lowered the signal-to-noise ratio. Invariant T cells such as MAIT and iNKT could partly confound zero-insertion analyses, though diverse VJ usage argued against this for most clonotypes. In monozygotic twins, recombination models systematically underestimated out-of-frame TCR alpha sharing, but the models matched the sharing seen between unrelated individuals. Because the same donors could not be followed over many years, conclusions were based on cross-sectional statistical analysis. Abundant cord blood beta clonotypes had fewer insertions, young adult naive repertoires showed a similar but weaker trend, and memory repertoires showed no such trend. Compared with coincidental sharing between unrelated individuals, an excess of low generation-probability sequences was observed among out-of-frame TCR alpha sequences shared between twins.

Only healthy Caucasian donors were included. The chain links TRBV20-1 with TRBJ1-6, with the D segment identity uncertain. Sequencing was performed on cord blood. The clonotype comes from a newborn girl in good health. This receptor carries the CDR3 CSAPGPNSALHF. The DNA sequence follows: TGCAGTGCACCAGGACCGAACTCGGCCCTCCACTTT.